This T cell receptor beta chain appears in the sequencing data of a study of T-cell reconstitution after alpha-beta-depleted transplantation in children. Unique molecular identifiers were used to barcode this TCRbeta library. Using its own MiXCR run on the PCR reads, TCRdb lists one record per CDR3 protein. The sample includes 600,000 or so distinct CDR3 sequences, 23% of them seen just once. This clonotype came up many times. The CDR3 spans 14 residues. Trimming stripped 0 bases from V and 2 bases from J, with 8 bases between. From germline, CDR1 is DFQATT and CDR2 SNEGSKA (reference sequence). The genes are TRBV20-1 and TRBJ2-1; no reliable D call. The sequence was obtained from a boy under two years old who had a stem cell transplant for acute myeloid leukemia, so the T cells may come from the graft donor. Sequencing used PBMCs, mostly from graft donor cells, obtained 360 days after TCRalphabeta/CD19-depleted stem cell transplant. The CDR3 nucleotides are TGCAGTGCTAGAGAGGGCGTCCCCTACAATGAGCAGTTCTTC. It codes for CSAREGVPYNEQFF.